Listed here is a single T cell receptor (beta chain). Profiling relied on immunoSEQ multiplex PCR, and the TCRdb table lists in-frame clones only, not all of them. The sample has about 2.2 million clones; around 93% are singletons. CD45RO-negative cells were positively selected for CCR7, leaving out terminally differentiated effector memory CD45RA+ cells. Germline V CDR1 and CDR2: SGDLS, YYNGEE. V lost 4 bases, J lost 1 base, and 11 bases stayed unmatched. There are 18 residues in the CDR3. The source of the sample is a study of shared clonotypes between healthy human individuals. Looking at the study overall: Researchers drew samples from a couple of women and a few men aged 18 to 49.

The chain uses TRBV9 and TRBJ2-3; 11 bases are shared with TRBD2. Sequencing used naive CD8+ T cells from PBMCs. This clonotype originated in a man aged 18 to 30 in good health. Some clones in this sample may be carry-over from other donors' samples. The CDR3 DNA is TGTGCCAGCAGCCCCCATTCCGGGACTAGCGGAGGCACAGATACGCAGTATTTT. The encoded protein is CASSPHSGTSGGTDTQYF.